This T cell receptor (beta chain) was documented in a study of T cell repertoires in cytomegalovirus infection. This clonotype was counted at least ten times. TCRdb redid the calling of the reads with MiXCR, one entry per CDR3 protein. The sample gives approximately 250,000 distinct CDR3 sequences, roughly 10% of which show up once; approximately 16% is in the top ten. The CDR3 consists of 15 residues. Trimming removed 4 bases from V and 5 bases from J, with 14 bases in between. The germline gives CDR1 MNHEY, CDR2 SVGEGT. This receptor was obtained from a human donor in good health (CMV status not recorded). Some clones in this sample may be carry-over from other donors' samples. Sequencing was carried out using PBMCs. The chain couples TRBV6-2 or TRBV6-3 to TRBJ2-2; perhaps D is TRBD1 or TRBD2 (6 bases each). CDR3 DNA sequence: TGTGCCAGCAGTTCAAGGCGGAGGGGGACCGGGGAGCTGTTTTTT. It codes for CASSSRRRGTGELFF.